Listed below are T cell receptor beta chains from one sample, sequenced in a study of regulatory T cells in long-lasting Graves disease. TCRdb re-called the multiplex PCR reads with MiXCR, one entry per CDR3 protein. The sample carries around 400,000 distinct CDR3 sequences, approximately 15% recorded once. These records were also assigned to another study, of T cells in Graves' hyperthyroidism and ophthalmopathy.

The specimen comprised peripheral blood mononuclear cells (PBMCs), sampled at new diagnosis, from a patient treated with antithyroid drugs. These receptors came from a woman aged 40 to 50 with Graves disease. Each CDR3 is given with its conserved first and last residue. A D gene is named only where the DNA matches it firmly. Size tells how often a clone was seen (once, few, many) or the class of an expanded clone, and some rows leave it out.

J	size	V	D	CDR3	DNA
TRBJ2-3	-	TRBV11-2	-	CASSFPGTSTDTQYF	TGTGCCAGCAGCTTCCCAGGGACAAGCACAGATACGCAGTATTTT
TRBJ2-7	-	TRBV10-2	TRBD1	CATETGDEQYF	TGCGCCACCGAGACAGGGGACGAGCAGTACTTC
TRBJ1-2	many	TRBV30	-	CAWSPPGQPNYGYTF	TGTGCCTGGAGCCCCCCCGGACAGCCAAACTATGGCTACACCTTC
TRBJ2-1	-	TRBV5-1	-	CASTGAPYNDQFF	TGCGCCAGCACAGGGGCCCCATACAATGATCAGTTCTTC
TRBJ2-1	many	TRBV12-3/TRBV12-4	-	CASSTSGLTYNEQFF	TGTGCCAGCAGCACCTCTGGCCTGACCTACAATGAGCAGTTCTTC
TRBJ2-3	many	TRBV11-2	-	CASSPLGLAGTDTQYF	TGTGCCAGCAGTCCCCTGGGTTTGGCGGGCACAGATACGCAGTATTTT
TRBJ1-4	many	TRBV11-3	-	CASSSREDGGEKLFF	TGTGCCAGCAGCAGCAGGGAAGATGGCGGTGAAAAACTGTTTTTT
TRBJ2-7	few	TRBV18	TRBD1	CASSPPGQGRYEQYF	TGTGCCAGCTCACCACCTGGACAGGGAAGGTACGAGCAGTACTTC
TRBJ2-3	many	TRBV27	TRBD2	CASTYSGRGDTQYF	TGTGCCAGCACCTATAGCGGGAGAGGAGATACGCAGTATTTT
TRBJ2-3	many	TRBV11-2	-	CASSLASDTQYF	TGTGCCAGCAGCTTAGCGTCAGATACGCAGTATTTT
TRBJ2-7	many	TRBV12-3/TRBV12-4	-	CASSPSHTGTRRYEQYF	TGTGCCAGCAGCCCGTCCCATACGGGTACCCGGAGGTACGAGCAGTACTTC
TRBJ2-3	many	TRBV3-1	TRBD2	CASSPSSGRGVGTDTQYF	TGTGCCAGCAGCCCTTCTAGCGGGAGAGGAGTAGGCACAGATACGCAGTATTTT
TRBJ1-2	many	TRBV3-1	-	CASSQGRGPYGYTF	TGTGCCAGCAGCCAAGGGAGAGGGCCCTATGGCTACACCTTC
TRBJ2-1	-	TRBV5-6	TRBD2	CASSWRGGYNEQFF	TGTGCCAGCAGCTGGCGGGGGGGCTACAATGAGCAGTTCTTC
TRBJ1-1	many	TRBV12-3/TRBV12-4	-	CASSRTHRNTEAFF	TGTGCCAGCAGCCGGACCCACAGGAACACTGAAGCTTTCTTT
TRBJ1-1	many	TRBV3-1	-	CASSQTRPLRGVYTEAFF	TGTGCCAGCAGCCAAACCCGCCCTCTTCGGGGTGTTTACACTGAAGCTTTCTTT
TRBJ2-5	-	TRBV7-9	-	CASSSPGVAETQYF	TGTGCCAGCAGCAGTCCAGGGGTGGCGGAGACCCAGTACTTC
TRBJ1-6	many	TRBV27	-	CASSPRRIGNSPLHF	TGTGCCAGCAGCCCCCGGAGAATCGGTAATTCACCCCTCCACTTT
TRBJ1-1	many	TRBV7-2	-	CASSLIFWNTEAFF	TGTGCCAGCAGCTTAATTTTCTGGAACACTGAAGCTTTCTTT
TRBJ2-7	many	TRBV11-2	-	CAPGSGYEQYF	TGTGCTCCCGGGTCGGGGTACGAGCAGTACTTC
TRBJ2-2	few	TRBV10-3	TRBD2	CAISEAAGTRFDSGTGELFF	TGTGCCATCAGTGAGGCTGCCGGGACTAGATTTGACTCGGGCACCGGGGAGCTGTTTTTT
TRBJ1-1	many	TRBV19	-	CASSPQEVRTEAFF	TGTGCCAGTAGTCCCCAGGAGGTTCGCACTGAAGCTTTCTTT
TRBJ2-7	many	TRBV6-5	TRBD1	CASSYSPDRAYEQYF	TGTGCCAGCAGTTACTCACCGGACAGGGCCTACGAGCAGTACTTC
TRBJ2-7	few	TRBV19	TRBD2	CARPPPGLAGGKSCEQYF	TGTGCCAGACCCCCCCCGGGACTAGCGGGAGGGAAATCGTGCGAGCAGTACTTC
TRBJ2-1	-	TRBV5-1	TRBD2	CASSLAVTSGRERTF	TGCGCCAGCAGCTTGGCTGTAACTAGCGGGAGGGAAAGGACCTTC
TRBJ2-3	many	TRBV14	-	CASSQDLGANTDTQYF	TGTGCCAGCAGCCAAGATTTAGGGGCAAACACAGATACGCAGTATTTT
TRBJ2-6	-	TRBV18	TRBD1	CASSPNPGTGSSGANVLTF	TGTGCCAGCTCACCGAATCCCGGGACAGGGTCCTCTGGGGCCAACGTCCTGACTTTC
TRBJ2-7	many	TRBV5-5	TRBD1	CASSLGQLTYEQYF	TGTGCCAGCAGCCTGGGACAGCTGACCTACGAGCAGTACTTC
TRBJ1-6	many	TRBV12-3/TRBV12-4	TRBD1	CASRLTGQNSPLHF	TGTGCCAGCAGGCTGACAGGGCAGAATTCACCCCTCCACTTT
TRBJ2-7	many	TRBV7-9	-	CASTTGWTVYEQYF	TGTGCCAGCACCACCGGTTGGACGGTGTACGAGCAGTACTTC
TRBJ2-4	-	TRBV7-2	-	CASSQTTLAKNIQYF	TGTGCCAGCAGCCAGACCACTCTAGCCAAAAACATTCAGTACTTC